This TCR beta chain was sequenced in a study of a mutant IDH1 vaccine in newly diagnosed glioma. About the study: Treated patients, averaging approximately 40 years, were around 62% male and approximately 38% female.

The table came from immunoSEQ multiplex PCR; TCRdb's copy has only in-frame clones and leaves some out. The table lists over 60,000 clones, 89% of them singletons. This clone was seen more than once but under ten times. Its antigen is not known. Time point defined: week 11, during vaccination. Every vaccine dose comprised 300 ug of mutant IDH1 20-mer peptide plus topical imiquimod. Trimming took off 0 bases at V and 3 bases at J, with 8 bases between the two ends. CDR3 length: 14 amino acids. Germline loops: CDR1 ENHRY, CDR2 SYGVKD. The origin of this receptor is a man aged 35 to 55 with glioma. This chain joins TRBV10-3 and TRBJ1-1; a possible D gene is TRBD1 (5 bases). Material: PBMCs, obtained from a glioma patient whose treatment included an IDH1 peptide vaccine. The CDR3 coding sequence is TGTGCCATCAGTGAGTCCGGCAGGGACACTGAAGCTTTCTTT. Residues: CAISESGRDTEAFF.